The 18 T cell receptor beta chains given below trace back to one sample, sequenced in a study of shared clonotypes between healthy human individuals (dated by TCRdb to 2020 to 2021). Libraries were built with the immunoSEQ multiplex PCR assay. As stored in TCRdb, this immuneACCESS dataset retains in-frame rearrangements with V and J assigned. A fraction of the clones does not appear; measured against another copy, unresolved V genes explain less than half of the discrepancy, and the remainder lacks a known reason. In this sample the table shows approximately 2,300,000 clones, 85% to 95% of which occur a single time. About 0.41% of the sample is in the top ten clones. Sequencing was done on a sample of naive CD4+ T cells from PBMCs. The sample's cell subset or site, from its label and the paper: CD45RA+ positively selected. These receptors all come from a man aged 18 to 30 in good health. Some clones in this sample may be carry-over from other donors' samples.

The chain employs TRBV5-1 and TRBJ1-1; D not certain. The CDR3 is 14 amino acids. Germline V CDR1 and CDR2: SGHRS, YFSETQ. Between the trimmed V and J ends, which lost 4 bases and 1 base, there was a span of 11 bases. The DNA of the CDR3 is TGCGCCAGCAGCCCGGTGGTGCAGAACACTGAAGCTTTCTTT. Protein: CASSPVVQNTEAFF.

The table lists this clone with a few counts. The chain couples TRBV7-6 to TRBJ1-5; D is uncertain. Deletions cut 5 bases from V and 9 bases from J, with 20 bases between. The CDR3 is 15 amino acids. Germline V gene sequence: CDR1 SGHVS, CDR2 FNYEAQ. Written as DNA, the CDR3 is TGTGCCAGCAGCCCCAGCCCCGGACCCGCCTGGCCCCAGCATTTT. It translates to CASSPSPGPAWPQHF.

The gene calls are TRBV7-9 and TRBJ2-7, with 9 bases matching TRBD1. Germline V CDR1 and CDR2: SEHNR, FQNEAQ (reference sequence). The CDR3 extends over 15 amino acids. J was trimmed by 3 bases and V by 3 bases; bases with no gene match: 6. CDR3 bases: TGTGCCAGCAGCTTCCCCAGACAGGGGGTCTACGAGCAGTACTTC. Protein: CASSFPRQGVYEQYF.

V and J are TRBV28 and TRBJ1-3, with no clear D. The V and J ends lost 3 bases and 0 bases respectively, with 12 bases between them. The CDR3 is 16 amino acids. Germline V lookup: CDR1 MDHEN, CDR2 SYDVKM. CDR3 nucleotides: TGTGCCAGCAGTTTGAGGCACTGGGGCTCTGGAAACACCATATATTTT. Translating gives CASSLRHWGSGNTIYF.

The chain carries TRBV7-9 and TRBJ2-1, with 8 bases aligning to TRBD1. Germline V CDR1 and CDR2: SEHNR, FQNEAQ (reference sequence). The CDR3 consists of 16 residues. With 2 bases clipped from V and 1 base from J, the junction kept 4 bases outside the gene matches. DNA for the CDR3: TGTGCCAGCAGCTTACGGACAGGGACATCCTACAATGAGCAGTTCTTC. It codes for CASSLRTGTSYNEQFF.

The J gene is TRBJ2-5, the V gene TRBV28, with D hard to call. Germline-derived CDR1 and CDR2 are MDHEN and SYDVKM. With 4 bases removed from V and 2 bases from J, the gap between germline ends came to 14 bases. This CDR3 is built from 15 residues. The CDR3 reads CASSSKALLQETQYF. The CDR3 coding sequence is TGTGCCAGCAGTTCCAAGGCCCTACTTCAAGAGACCCAGTACTTC.

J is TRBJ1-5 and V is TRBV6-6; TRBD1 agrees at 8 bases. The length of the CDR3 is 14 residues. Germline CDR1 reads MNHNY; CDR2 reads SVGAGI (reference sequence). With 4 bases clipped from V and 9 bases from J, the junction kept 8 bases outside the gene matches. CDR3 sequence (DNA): TGTGCCAGCAGTTGGTCAGGGGGCCGTGGGCCCCAGCATTTT. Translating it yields CASSWSGGRGPQHF.

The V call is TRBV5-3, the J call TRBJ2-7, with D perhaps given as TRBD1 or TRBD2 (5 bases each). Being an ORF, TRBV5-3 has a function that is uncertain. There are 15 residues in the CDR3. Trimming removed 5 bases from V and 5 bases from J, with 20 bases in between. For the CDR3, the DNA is TGTGCCAGAAGTCCTGGGACCCTCCCAGGTGACGAGCAGTACTTC. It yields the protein CARSPGTLPGDEQYF.

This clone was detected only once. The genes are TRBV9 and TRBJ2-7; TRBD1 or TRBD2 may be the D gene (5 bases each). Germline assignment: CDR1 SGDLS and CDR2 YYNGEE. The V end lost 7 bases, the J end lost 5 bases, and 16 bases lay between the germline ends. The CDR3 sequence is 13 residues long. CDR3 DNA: TGTGCCAGCTCGGCAGGGAGTTGGAACGAGCAGTACTTC. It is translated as CASSAGSWNEQYF.

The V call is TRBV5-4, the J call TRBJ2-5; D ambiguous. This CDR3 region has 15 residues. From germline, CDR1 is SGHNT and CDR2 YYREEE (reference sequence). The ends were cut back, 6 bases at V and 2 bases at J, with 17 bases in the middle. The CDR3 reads CASTGGTIRQETQYF. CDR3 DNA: TGTGCCAGCACGGGCGGCACTATACGTCAAGAGACCCAGTACTTC.

The CDR3: CASSLGDGFSGANVLTF. The CDR3 region has the DNA TGCGCCAGCAGCTTGGGAGACGGATTCTCTGGGGCCAACGTCCTGACTTTC. This chain joins TRBV5-1 and TRBJ2-6; D gene ambiguous. Trimming removed 0 bases from V and 0 bases from J, with 10 bases in between. The CDR3 spans 17 residues. Germline CDR1 reads SGHRS; CDR2 reads YFSETQ.

For the CDR3, the DNA is TGTGCCAGCAGCCGAGGACACGGGGAAAAACTGTTTTTT. It specifies CASSRGHGEKLFF. This rearrangement joins TRBV7-2 to TRBJ1-4, with D possibly TRBD1 on 5 matching bases. The CDR3 contains 13 residues. With 5 bases removed from V and 8 bases from J, the gap between germline ends came to 12 bases. Germline values: CDR1 SGHTA, CDR2 FQGNSA.

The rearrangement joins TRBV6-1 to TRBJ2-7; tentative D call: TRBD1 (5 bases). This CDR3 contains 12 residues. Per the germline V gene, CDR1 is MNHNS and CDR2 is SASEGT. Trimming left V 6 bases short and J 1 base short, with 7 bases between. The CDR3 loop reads CASRGLSYEQYF. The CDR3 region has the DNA TGTGCCAGCAGGGGGCTTTCCTACGAGCAGTACTTC.

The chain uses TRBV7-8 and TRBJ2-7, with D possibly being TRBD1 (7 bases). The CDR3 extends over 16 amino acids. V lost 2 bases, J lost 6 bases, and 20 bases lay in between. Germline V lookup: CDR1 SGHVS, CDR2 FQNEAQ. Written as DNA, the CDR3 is TGTGCCAGCAGCTTAAGCCCCATCTCAGGGGGAGGCGAGCAGTACTTC. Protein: CASSLSPISGGGEQYF.

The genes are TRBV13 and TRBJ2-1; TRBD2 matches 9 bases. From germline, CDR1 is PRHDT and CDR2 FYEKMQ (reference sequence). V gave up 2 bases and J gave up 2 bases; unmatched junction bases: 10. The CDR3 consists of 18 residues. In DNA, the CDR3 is TGTGCCAGCAGCTTAAAGGGTAGTAGCGGGAGACCCTACAATGAGCAGTTCTTC. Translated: CASSLKGSSGRPYNEQFF.

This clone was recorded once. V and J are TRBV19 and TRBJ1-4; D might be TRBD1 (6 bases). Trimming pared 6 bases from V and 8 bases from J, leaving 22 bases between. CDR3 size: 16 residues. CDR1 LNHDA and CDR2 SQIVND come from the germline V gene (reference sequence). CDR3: CASSSTHRAQREKLFF. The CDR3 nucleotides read TGTGCCAGTAGCTCAACCCACAGGGCCCAGAGGGAAAAACTGTTTTTT.

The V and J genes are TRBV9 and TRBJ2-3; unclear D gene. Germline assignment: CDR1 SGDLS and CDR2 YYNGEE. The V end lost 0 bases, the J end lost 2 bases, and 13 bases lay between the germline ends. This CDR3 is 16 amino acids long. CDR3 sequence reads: CASSVAGSQTTDTQYF. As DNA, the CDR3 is TGTGCCAGCAGCGTAGCTGGCAGCCAAACCACAGATACGCAGTATTTT.

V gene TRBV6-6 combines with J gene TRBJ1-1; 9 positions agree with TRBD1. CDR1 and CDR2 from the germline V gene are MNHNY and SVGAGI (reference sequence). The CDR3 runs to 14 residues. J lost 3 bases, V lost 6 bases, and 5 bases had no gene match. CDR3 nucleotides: TGTGCCAGCAGCACACAGGGGGCGGACACTGAAGCTTTCTTT. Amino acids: CASSTQGADTEAFF.